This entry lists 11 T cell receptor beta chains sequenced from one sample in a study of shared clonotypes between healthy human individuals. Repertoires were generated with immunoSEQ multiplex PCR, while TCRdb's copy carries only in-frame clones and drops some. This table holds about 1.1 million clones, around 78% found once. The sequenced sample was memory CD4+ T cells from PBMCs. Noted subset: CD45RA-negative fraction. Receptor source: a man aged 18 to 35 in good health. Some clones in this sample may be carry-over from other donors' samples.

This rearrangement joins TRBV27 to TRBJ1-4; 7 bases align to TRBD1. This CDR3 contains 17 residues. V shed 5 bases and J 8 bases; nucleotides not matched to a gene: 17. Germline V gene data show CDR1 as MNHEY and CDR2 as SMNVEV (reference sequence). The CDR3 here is CASSRTILQGVVEKLFF. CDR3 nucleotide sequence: TGTGCCAGCAGTCGCACCATCCTTCAGGGGGTAGTGGAAAAACTGTTTTTT. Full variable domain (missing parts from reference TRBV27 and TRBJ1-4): EAQVTQNPRYLITVTGKKLTVTCSQNMNHEYMSWYRQDPGLGLRQIYYSMNVEVTDKGDVPEGYKVSRKEKRNFPLILESPSPNQTSLYFCASSRTILQGVVEKLFFGSGTQLSVL.

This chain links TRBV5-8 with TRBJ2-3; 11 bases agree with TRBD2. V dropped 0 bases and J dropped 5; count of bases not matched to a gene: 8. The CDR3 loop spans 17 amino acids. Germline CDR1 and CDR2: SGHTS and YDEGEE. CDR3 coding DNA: TGTGCCAGCAGCTTGGTCCCTAGCGGGAGGTCAGGAGATACGCAGTATTTT. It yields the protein CASSLVPSGRSGDTQYF. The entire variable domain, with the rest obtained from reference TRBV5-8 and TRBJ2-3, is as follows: EAGVTQSPTHLIKTRGQQATLRCSPISGHTSVYWYQQALGLGLQFLLWYDEGEERNRGNFPPRFSGRQFPNYSSELNVNALELEDSALYLCASSLVPSGRSGDTQYFGPGTRLTVL.

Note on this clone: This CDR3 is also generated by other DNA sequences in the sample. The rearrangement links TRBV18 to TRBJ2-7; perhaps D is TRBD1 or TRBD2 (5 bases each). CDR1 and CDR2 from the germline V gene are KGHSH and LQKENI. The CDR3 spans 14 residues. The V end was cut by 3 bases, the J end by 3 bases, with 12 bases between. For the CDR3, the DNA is TGTGCCAGCTCACCTGCCGGGGCCAACTACGAGCAGTACTTC. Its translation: CASSPAGANYEQYF.

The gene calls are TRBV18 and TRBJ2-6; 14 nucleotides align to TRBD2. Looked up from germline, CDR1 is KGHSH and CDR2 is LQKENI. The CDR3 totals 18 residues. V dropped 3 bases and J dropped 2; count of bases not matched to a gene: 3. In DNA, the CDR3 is TGTGCCAGCTCACCGCCGGGACTAGCGGGAGCTGGGGCCAACGTCCTGACTTTC. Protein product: CASSPPGLAGAGANVLTF.

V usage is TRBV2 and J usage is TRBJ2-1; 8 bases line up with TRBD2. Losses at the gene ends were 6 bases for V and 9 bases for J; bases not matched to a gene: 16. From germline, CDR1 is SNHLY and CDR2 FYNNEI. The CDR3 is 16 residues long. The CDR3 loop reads CASRSGSSGSVGEQFF. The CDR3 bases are TGTGCCAGCAGATCCGGTTCCAGCGGGAGTGTTGGTGAGCAGTTCTTC.

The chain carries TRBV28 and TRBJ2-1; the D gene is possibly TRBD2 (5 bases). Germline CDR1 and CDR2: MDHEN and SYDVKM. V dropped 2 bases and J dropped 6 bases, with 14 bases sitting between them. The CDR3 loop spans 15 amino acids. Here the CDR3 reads CASSLPRVNFNEQFF. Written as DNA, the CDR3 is TGTGCCAGCAGTTTACCGAGGGTGAACTTCAATGAGCAGTTCTTC.

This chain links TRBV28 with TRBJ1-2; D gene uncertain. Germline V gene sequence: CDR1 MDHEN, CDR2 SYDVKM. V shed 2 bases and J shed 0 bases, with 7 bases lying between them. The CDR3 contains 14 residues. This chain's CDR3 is CASSLVRANYGYTF. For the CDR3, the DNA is TGTGCCAGCAGTTTAGTCAGAGCTAACTATGGCTACACCTTC.

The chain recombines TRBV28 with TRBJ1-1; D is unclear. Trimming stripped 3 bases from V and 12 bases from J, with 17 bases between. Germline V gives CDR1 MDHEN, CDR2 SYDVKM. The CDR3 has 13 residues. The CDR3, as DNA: TGTGCCAGCAGTTTGCCTCAGGAACCCAGGACTTTCTTT. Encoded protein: CASSLPQEPRTFF. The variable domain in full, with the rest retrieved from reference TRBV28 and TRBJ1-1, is DVKVTQSSRYLVKRTGEKVFLECVQDMDHENMFWYRQDPGLGLRLIYFSYDVKMKEKGDIPEGYSVSREKKERFSLILESASTNQTSMYLCASSLPQEPRTFFGQGTRLTVV.

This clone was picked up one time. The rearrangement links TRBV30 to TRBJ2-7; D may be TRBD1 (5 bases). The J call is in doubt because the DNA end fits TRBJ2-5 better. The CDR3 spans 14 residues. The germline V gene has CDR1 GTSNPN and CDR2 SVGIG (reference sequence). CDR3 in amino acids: CAWSRQIYQETQYF. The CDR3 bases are TGTGCCTGGAGCCGACAGATCTACCAAGAGACCCAGTACTTC.

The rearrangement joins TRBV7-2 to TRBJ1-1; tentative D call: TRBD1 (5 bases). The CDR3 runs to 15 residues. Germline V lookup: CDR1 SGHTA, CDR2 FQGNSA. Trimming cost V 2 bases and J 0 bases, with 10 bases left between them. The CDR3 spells CASSLKGLMNTEAFF. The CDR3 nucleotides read TGTGCCAGCAGCTTAAAGGGGTTGATGAACACTGAAGCTTTCTTT. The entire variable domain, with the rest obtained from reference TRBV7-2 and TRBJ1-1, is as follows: GAGVSQSPSNKVTEKGKDVELRCDPISGHTALYWYRQSLGQGLEFLIYFQGNSAPDKSGLPSDRFSAERTGGSVSTLTIQRTQQEDSAVYLCASSLKGLMNTEAFFGQGTRLTVV.

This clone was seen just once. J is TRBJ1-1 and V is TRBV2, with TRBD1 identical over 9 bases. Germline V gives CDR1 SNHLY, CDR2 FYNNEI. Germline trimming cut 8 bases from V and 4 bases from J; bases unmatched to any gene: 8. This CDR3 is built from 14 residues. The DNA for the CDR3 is TGTGCCAGCCAACCGGGACAGGGAGTCACTGAAGCTTTCTTT. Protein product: CASQPGQGVTEAFF.